These 20 T cell receptor beta chains were all obtained from the same sample, sequenced in a study of beta chain features in type 1 diabetes. Study-wide points: Moderately but significantly shorter TCRB CDR3s were found in Type 1 diabetes patients in all four CD4+ subsets.

What was sequenced were expressed TCRB transcripts, since all of the isolated RNA had been reverse transcribed. Assay: immunoSEQ multiplex PCR; the TCRdb copy retains only in-frame clones and omits some. Among 600,000 to 750,000 clones listed, around an eighth were seen once. What these receptors recognize is not known. The specimen was naive CD4+ T cells from blood. The receptors stem from a man aged 25-45 years with type 1 diabetes.

The rearrangement uses TRBV28 and TRBJ1-4; D is uncertain. CDR1 is MDHEN, CDR2 SYDVKM, per germline. V gave up 9 bases and J gave up 7 bases, with 15 bases separating them. The CDR3 length is 13 residues. The CDR3 loop reads CASGGMLGEKLFF. As DNA, the CDR3 is TGTGCCAGTGGTGGGATGTTGGGTGAAAAACTGTTTTTT.

The rearrangement uses TRBV11-2 and TRBJ2-7; 8 nucleotides agree with TRBD1. V dropped 5 bases and J dropped 4; count of bases not matched to a gene: 7. This CDR3 contains 14 residues. CDR1 and CDR2 (germline): SGHAT, FQNNGV. Written as DNA, the CDR3 is TGTGCCAGCAGCCATTCGACAGGGGCGTACGAGCAGTACTTC. Its protein product is CASSHSTGAYEQYF. Based on the CDR3 plus reference TRBV11-2 and TRBJ2-7, the full variable domain is EAGVAQSPRYKIIEKRQSVAFWCNPISGHATLYWYQQILGQGPKLLIQFQNNGVVDDSQLPKDRFSAERLKGVDSTLKIQPAKLEDSAVYLCASSHSTGAYEQYFGPGTRLTVT.

J is TRBJ2-7 and V is TRBV25-1, with D perhaps TRBD1 (7 bases). The CDR3 sequence is 12 residues long. From germline, CDR1 is MGHDK and CDR2 SYGVNS. Trimming stripped 8 bases from V and 10 bases from J, with 18 bases between. The CDR3 here is CASSPVGGGQYF. The CDR3 nucleotides read TGTGCCAGCTCCCCGGTCGGAGGGGGCCAGTACTTC.

This clone was counted between two and nine times. The V and J genes are TRBV2 and TRBJ1-5; D is perhaps TRBD1 (6 bases). This CDR3 spans 17 amino acids. CDR1 is SNHLY and CDR2 is FYNNEI in the germline V gene. Trimming removed 6 bases at V and 3 bases at J, with 21 bases between. CDR3 protein: CASSAIPQGKNNQPQHF. In DNA, the CDR3 is TGTGCCAGCAGCGCAATTCCTCAGGGGAAAAACAATCAGCCCCAGCATTTT.

This clone has a handful of counts. The V and J genes are TRBV9 and TRBJ1-2; the D is unclear. Germline V gene sequence: CDR1 SGDLS, CDR2 YYNGEE. The CDR3 has 14 residues. Trimming pared 1 base from V and 7 bases from J, leaving 14 bases between. The CDR3 protein is CASSVNAGPGGYTF. CDR3 DNA sequence: TGTGCCAGCAGCGTAAATGCAGGACCGGGTGGCTACACCTTC.

This clone was counted a few times. This chain uses TRBV13 with TRBJ1-1; D uncertain. Germline V gene sequence: CDR1 PRHDT, CDR2 FYEKMQ (reference sequence). The CDR3 runs to 13 residues. The V end lost 2 bases, the J end lost 4 bases, and 8 bases lay between the germline ends. The CDR3 DNA follows: TGTGCCAGCAGCTTAAACCGAATCACTGAAGCTTTCTTT. Translated, it gives CASSLNRITEAFF.

The chain links TRBV6-1 to TRBJ2-7, with D tentatively TRBD1 (6 bases). CDR1 is MNHNS, CDR2 SASEGT, per germline. V dropped 7 bases and J dropped 6 bases, with 13 bases sitting between them. The CDR3 runs to 12 residues. The CDR3 sequence: CASMDRPGEQYF. The CDR3 bases are TGTGCCAGCATGGACAGACCTGGCGAGCAGTACTTC.

The chain employs TRBV27 and TRBJ1-4; D not resolved. Germline V gene data show CDR1 as MNHEY and CDR2 as SMNVEV (reference sequence). The CDR3 length is 14 residues. Trimming took 6 bases from V and 0 from J, leaving 8 bases between them. The CDR3 DNA reads TGTGCCAGCAGGTCAGCTGCAACTAATGAAAAACTGTTTTTT. Amino acid sequence: CASRSAATNEKLFF.

The CDR3 DNA is TGTGCCAGCAGTGAACAGGGGGATGGACCTTATGGCTACACCTTC. The encoded protein is CASSEQGDGPYGYTF. This chain uses TRBV6-4 with TRBJ1-2; 8 nucleotides match TRBD1. Germline V gene sequence: CDR1 MRHNA, CDR2 SNTAGT. V lost 3 bases, J lost 5 bases, and 8 bases stayed unmatched. This CDR3 has 15 amino acids.

This clone was counted a few times. As DNA, the CDR3 is TGTGCCAGCAGCGCGGGACAGGGCAAGAACGAGCAGTACTTC. Its translation is CASSAGQGKNEQYF. The genes are TRBV7-2 and TRBJ2-7; TRBD1 agrees at 9 bases. The J segment lost 5 bases and the V segment lost 5 bases, leaving 7 bases of the junction unmatched. The CDR3 extends over 14 amino acids. The V gene's germline CDR1 is SGHTA and CDR2 FQGNSA.

This clone was seen more than once but under ten times. The chain employs TRBV27 and TRBJ2-7, with TRBD1 matching 10 bases. CDR3 length: 14 residues. The J segment lost 6 bases and the V segment lost 6 bases, leaving 8 bases of the junction unmatched. Per germline, CDR1 MNHEY and CDR2 SMNVEV (reference sequence). The CDR3, as DNA: TGTGCCAGCAGGACCGGGACAGGGGCCGGCGAGCAGTACTTC. Translation gives CASRTGTGAGEQYF.

This clone was picked up a small number of times. This rearrangement joins TRBV19 to TRBJ2-5; D is unresolved. In germline, CDR1 is LNHDA, CDR2 SQIVND (reference sequence). CDR3 length: 13 residues. V was shortened by 5 bases and J by 5 bases, with 12 bases between the two germline ends. In DNA, the CDR3 is TGTGCCAGTAGTGTTCCGGACCGGGAGACCCAGTACTTC. It is translated as CASSVPDRETQYF.

The chain links TRBV18 to TRBJ1-1, with 8 bases fitting TRBD1. With 5 bases clipped from V and 3 bases from J, the junction kept 2 bases outside the gene matches. This CDR3 contains 13 residues. Germline V lookup: CDR1 KGHSH, CDR2 LQKENI. CDR3 residues: CASSEGQDTEAFF. Here the CDR3 DNA reads TGTGCCAGCTCAGAGGGACAGGACACTGAAGCTTTCTTT. Filled out from reference TRBV18 and TRBJ1-1, the complete variable domain reads NAGVMQNPRHLVRRRGQEARLRCSPMKGHSHVYWYRQLPEEGLKFMVYLQKENIIDESGMPKERFSAEFPKEGPSILRIQQVVRGDSAAYFCASSEGQDTEAFFGQGTRLTVV.

The chain links TRBV5-4 to TRBJ2-5; 8 bases are shared with TRBD1. The germline CDR1 and CDR2 sequences are SGHNT and YYREEE (reference sequence). The CDR3 covers 16 residues. With 5 bases clipped from V and 3 bases from J, the junction kept 12 bases outside the gene matches. CDR3 sequence reads: CASRNGVLQGEETQYF. The CDR3 DNA reads TGTGCCAGCAGAAATGGCGTTTTACAGGGGGAAGAGACCCAGTACTTC. Combining the CDR3 with reference TRBV5-4 and TRBJ2-5 gives the whole variable domain ETGVTQSPTHLIKTRGQQVTLRCSSQSGHNTVSWYQQALGQGPQFIFQYYREEENGRGNFPPRFSGLQFPNYSSELNVNALELDDSALYLCASRNGVLQGEETQYFGPGTRLLVL.

This clone was seen a few times. The V gene is TRBV7-2, the J gene TRBJ2-3; 11 bases are a match to TRBD2. Germline CDR1 is SGHTA and CDR2 is FQGNSA. The CDR3 is made up of 16 amino acids. With V trimmed by 5 bases and J by 0 bases, 4 bases remained unmatched. Here the CDR3 DNA reads TGTGCCAGCAGCCCGGGACTAGCGGTTAGCACAGATACGCAGTATTTT. Translation: CASSPGLAVSTDTQYF.

This clone was counted between two and nine times. The gene calls are TRBV5-4 and TRBJ2-3, with TRBD1 matching 7 bases. The CDR3 contains 15 residues. V gave up 1 base and J gave up 2 bases; unmatched junction bases: 4. Per germline, CDR1 SGHNT and CDR2 YYREEE (reference sequence). In DNA form, the CDR3 reads TGTGCCAGCAGCTTGAGTGGGACAGCCACAGATACGCAGTATTTT. Protein sequence: CASSLSGTATDTQYF.

The chain employs TRBV7-9 and TRBJ1-2, with D unclear. CDR1 and CDR2 from the germline V gene are SEHNR and FQNEAQ (reference sequence). The CDR3 is 13 amino acids. Between the trimmed V and J ends, which lost 1 base and 3 bases, there was a span of 6 bases. The CDR3 here is CASSLGVDYGYTF. The CDR3 coding sequence is TGTGCCAGCAGCTTAGGGGTAGACTATGGCTACACCTTC.

This clone has just a few counts. The chain employs TRBV28 and TRBJ2-7; D is unresolved. The CDR3 runs to 15 residues. Germline V gene data show CDR1 as MDHEN and CDR2 as SYDVKM. V was trimmed by 5 bases and J by 2 bases, leaving 16 bases between them. CDR3: CASSPAARPPYEQYF. The CDR3 bases are TGTGCCAGCAGTCCGGCGGCCCGGCCCCCCTACGAGCAGTACTTC. The complete variable domain, with remaining parts taken from reference TRBV28 and TRBJ2-7, reads DVKVTQSSRYLVKRTGEKVFLECVQDMDHENMFWYRQDPGLGLRLIYFSYDVKMKEKGDIPEGYSVSREKKERFSLILESASTNQTSMYLCASSPAARPPYEQYFGPGTRLTVT.

The chain recombines TRBV10-2 with TRBJ2-1, with D maybe TRBD2 (6 bases). Trimming cost V 2 bases and J 4 bases, with 15 bases left between them. CDR1 is WSHSY and CDR2 is SAAADI in the germline V gene. The CDR3 has 16 residues. The CDR3 loop is CASSERRDLSYNEQFF. The CDR3 coding sequence is TGCGCCAGCAGTGAGAGGAGGGACCTTTCATACAATGAGCAGTTCTTC.

In its sample, this clone was seen a few times. The chain carries TRBV9 and TRBJ2-3; D remains unclear. Trimming took off 4 bases at V and 6 bases at J, with 15 bases between the two ends. From germline, CDR1 is SGDLS and CDR2 YYNGEE. The CDR3 is made up of 14 amino acids. The CDR3 spells CASSSRPIRDTQYF. As DNA, the CDR3 is TGTGCCAGCAGCTCACGACCCATTAGGGATACGCAGTATTTT.